Each of the 5 T cell receptor beta chains below was sequenced from the same sample in a study of technical replicates of blood from several donors (dated by TCRdb to the late 2010s). Receptor libraries were prepared by the immunoSEQ multiplex PCR assay. Sourced from immuneACCESS, this table was stored by TCRdb with only in-frame sequences that have V and J called. A share of the clones is absent; for the studies checked, an unresolved V gene accounts for under half, and the remainder has no known explanation. A total of roughly 14,000 clones appear in this sample, 85% of them only once. The ten biggest clones cover around 10% of the sample. Sequencing used PBMCs. The receptor set was obtained from a human donor in good health.

This chain joins TRBV4-2 and TRBJ2-1; 12 bases line up with TRBD2. The CDR3 is made up of 16 amino acids. The V gene end was trimmed by 0 bases and the J gene end by 4 bases; junction bases not matched to a gene: 1. CDR1 LGHNA and CDR2 YNFKEQ come from the germline V gene. The CDR3 nucleotides are TGTGCCAGCAGCCAAGATGGGACTAGCGGGTACAATGAGCAGTTCTTC. This encodes CASSQDGTSGYNEQFF.

The rearrangement uses TRBV6-5 and TRBJ1-5; D perhaps matches TRBD1 (5 bases). Germline V gene lookup returns CDR1 MNHEY and CDR2 SVGAGI. V lost 0 bases and J lost 3, with 6 bases in between. This CDR3 spans 14 amino acids. CDR3 in DNA: TGTGCCAGCAGTTACTCCAGGGTCAATCAGCCCCAGCATTTT. Residues: CASSYSRVNQPQHF.

This chain uses TRBV28 with TRBJ2-2, with TRBD1 matching over 10 bases. CDR1 is MDHEN, CDR2 SYDVKM, per germline. There are 14 residues in the CDR3. V shed 8 bases, J shed 5 bases, and the junction held 5 bases outside the gene matches. The CDR3 sequence is CASLTGQGTGELFF. As DNA, the CDR3 is TGTGCCAGCCTCACGGGACAGGGGACCGGGGAGCTGTTTTTT.

The chain is built from TRBV19 and TRBJ2-2; maybe TRBD1 (5 bases). This CDR3 contains 14 residues. V was pared by 5 bases and J by 4 bases, with 11 bases between. Germline CDR1 and CDR2: LNHDA and SQIVND (reference sequence). CDR3 loop: CASSRQGTTGELFF. DNA for the CDR3: TGTGCCAGTAGTCGTCAGGGAACCACCGGGGAGCTGTTTTTT.

The chain links TRBV5-1 to TRBJ2-3, with D perhaps TRBD2 (5 bases). The germline CDR1 and CDR2 sequences are SGHRS and YFSETQ. This CDR3 has 15 amino acids. V was pared by 4 bases and J by 0 bases, with 12 bases between. CDR3 sequence (DNA): TGCGCCAGCAGCCACGGACTGACTAGCACAGATACGCAGTATTTT. Protein product: CASSHGLTSTDTQYF.